This record concerns one TCR beta chain sequence. The CDR3 spans 16 residues. Germline V gene lookup returns CDR1 MDHEN and CDR2 SYDVKM. The germline V and J ends were trimmed by 10 bases and 2 bases, with 18 bases remaining between them. Sequencing was performed with immunoSEQ multiplex PCR; in TCRdb, only in-frame clones are kept and a portion is missing. The sample includes 150,000 or so clones, roughly nine tenths seen only once; the top ten take 1.1% to 1.5%. The data were obtained in a study of T cell responses to AZD1222 COVID-19 vaccine. Looking at the study overall: Timing groups of about 4 and about 12 weeks for second doses were pooled.

The specimen comprised peripheral blood, sampled on day 0 of AZD1222 vaccination. The V call is TRBV28, the J call TRBJ1-6, with D maybe TRBD1 (6 bases). The source is an adult in good health. The CDR3: CATGLRGRTYNSPLHF. In DNA form, the CDR3 reads TGTGCCACCGGACTCAGGGGAAGAACCTATAATTCACCCCTCCACTTT. The full variable domain, completed using reference TRBV28 and TRBJ1-6, is DVKVTQSSRYLVKRTGEKVFLECVQDMDHENMFWYRQDPGLGLRLIYFSYDVKMKEKGDIPEGYSVSREKKERFSLILESASTNQTSMYLCATGLRGRTYNSPLHFGNGTRLTVT.